This T cell receptor (beta chain) was captured in a study of tumor-infiltrating lymphocytes in primary liver carcinoma. About the study: Roughly 3.5 to 7.13 million productive TCRbeta reads came from each sample, comparable across tissue types.

Blood RNA came from unsorted whole blood; germline DNA was also extracted. About 4 milliliters of peripheral blood were drawn presurgically. V gave up 6 bases and J gave up 4 bases, with 4 bases separating them. CDR1 is DFQATT and CDR2 is SNEGSKA in the germline V gene (reference sequence). The CDR3 runs 10 residues. As to this clonotype: Its antigen remains unknown.

TCR beta cDNA was reverse-transcribed from about 500 ng of total RNA. The reaction used a constant-region primer and ProtoScript II reverse transcriptase. Employing slightly modified ARM-PCR, three nested multiplex PCR rounds were run, and these gave rise to the TCR beta libraries. The study ran its first two PCR rounds for roughly 9 cycles each, using TRBV1-TRBV30 forward primers and a C-beta reverse primer. A single record per CDR3 protein comes from TCRdb applying MiXCR to the multiplex PCR reads. The sample includes some 320,000 distinct CDR3 sequences, 55% to 65% of them seen just once. Whole-study findings and limits: Significantly greater top-250-clone fractions characterized tumors relative to blood (p = 0.039). Relative to tumor region pairs, the tumor-adjacent and tumor-blood pairs showed overlap that was lower.

The chain carries TRBV20-1 and TRBJ2-1, with no clear D. This sequence was found in a man between 40 and 49 years old with primary liver carcinoma and hepatitis B virus infection. The sample was peripheral blood. As DNA, the CDR3 is TGCAGTGCGGTGTACAATGAGCAGTTCTTC. Protein: CSAVYNEQFF.